The 5 T cell receptor beta chains presented below share a single source sample, sequenced in a study of cytomegalovirus exposure and HLA in healthy donors. PCR was performed using 60 Vbeta and 13 Jbeta primers. Libraries were prepared by immunoSEQ multiplex PCR; TCRdb keeps only in-frame clonotypes and omits some of them. The repertoire holds hundreds of thousands of clones, with just over 75% as singletons. Sequencing used PBMCs. Receptors originate from a man between 18 and 29 years old in good health and CMV-seronegative.

V gene TRBV7-9 combines with J gene TRBJ1-5; D uncertain. Germline values: CDR1 SEHNR, CDR2 FQNEAQ (reference sequence). V was shortened by 5 bases and J by 8 bases, with 19 bases between the two germline ends. The CDR3 spans 15 residues. The CDR3 here is CASSPNPLGDEPQHF. The CDR3 region has the DNA TGTGCCAGCAGCCCTAACCCTCTGGGAGACGAGCCCCAGCATTTT.

The chain is built from TRBV6-5 and TRBJ1-6, with 9 bases fitting TRBD1. With V trimmed by 4 bases and J by 9 bases, 7 bases remained unmatched. The CDR3 has 15 residues. CDR1 is MNHEY, CDR2 SVGAGI, per germline. The CDR3 reads CASSSTGQGGSPLHF. The CDR3, as DNA: TGTGCCAGCAGTTCCACGGGACAGGGCGGTTCACCCCTCCACTTT.

This clone showed up just a few times. This chain connects TRBV21-1 to TRBJ1-5; TRBD1 reflects the table's D call only, with no check against the DNA. TRBV21-1 has pseudogene status. The CDR3 spans 16 residues. The CDR3 sequence: CASSGTGGRSNQPQHF. The CDR3 nucleotides are TGTGCCAGCAGCGGGACAGGGGGCAGAAGCAATCAGCCCCAGCATTTT.

This clone occurred once. V and J are TRBV11-2 and TRBJ2-1, with 10 bases lining up with TRBD2. Germline CDR1 reads SGHAT; CDR2 reads FQNNGV. The CDR3 has 15 amino acids. V lost 1 base to trimming and J lost 7 bases; unmatched junction nucleotides: 4. In DNA form, the CDR3 reads TGTGCCAGCAGCTTAGTTGCTAGCGGGAGAAATGAGCAGTTCTTC. Translation gives CASSLVASGRNEQFF. The full variable domain, its missing parts supplied by reference TRBV11-2 and TRBJ2-1, is EAGVAQSPRYKIIEKRQSVAFWCNPISGHATLYWYQQILGQGPKLLIQFQNNGVVDDSQLPKDRFSAERLKGVDSTLKIQPAKLEDSAVYLCASSLVASGRNEQFFGPGTRLTVL.

This clone came up a few times. The rearrangement joins TRBV7-9 to TRBJ2-7; TRBD1 agrees at 7 bases. The length of the CDR3 is 15 residues. Germline V gives CDR1 SEHNR, CDR2 FQNEAQ (reference sequence). The V segment lost 1 base and the J segment 3 bases; nucleotides outside the gene matches: 6. CDR3: CASSLGQGDFYEQYF. DNA for the CDR3: TGTGCCAGCAGCTTAGGGCAGGGGGATTTCTACGAGCAGTACTTC.